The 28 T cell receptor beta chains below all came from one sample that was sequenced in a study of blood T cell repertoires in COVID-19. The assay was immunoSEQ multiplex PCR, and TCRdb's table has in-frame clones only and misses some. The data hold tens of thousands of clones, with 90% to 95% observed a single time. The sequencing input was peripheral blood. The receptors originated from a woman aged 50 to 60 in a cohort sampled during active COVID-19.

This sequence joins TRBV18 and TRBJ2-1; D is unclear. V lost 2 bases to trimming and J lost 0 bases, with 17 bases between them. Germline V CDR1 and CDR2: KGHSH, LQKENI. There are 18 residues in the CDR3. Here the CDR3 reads CASSPFQPGAGSYNEQFF. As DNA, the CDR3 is TGTGCCAGCTCACCATTTCAGCCAGGCGCCGGCTCCTACAATGAGCAGTTCTTC. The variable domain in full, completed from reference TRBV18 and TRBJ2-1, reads NAGVMQNPRHLVRRRGQEARLRCSPMKGHSHVYWYRQLPEEGLKFMVYLQKENIIDESGMPKERFSAEFPKEGPSILRIQQVVRGDSAAYFCASSPFQPGAGSYNEQFFGPGTRLTVL.

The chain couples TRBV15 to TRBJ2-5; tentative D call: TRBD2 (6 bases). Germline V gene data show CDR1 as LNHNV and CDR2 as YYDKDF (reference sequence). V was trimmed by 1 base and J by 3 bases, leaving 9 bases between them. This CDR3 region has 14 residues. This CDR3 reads CATSRVIAEETQYF. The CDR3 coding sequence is TGTGCCACCAGCAGAGTTATAGCGGAAGAGACCCAGTACTTC.

The DNA of the CDR3 is TGTGCCAGCACAGGGGGCATTACCCACACCGGGGAGCTGTTTTTT. It specifies CASTGGITHTGELFF. The chain is built from TRBV6-5 and TRBJ2-2; 8 bases align to TRBD1. The germline V gene has CDR1 MNHEY and CDR2 SVGAGI. V shed 7 bases, J shed 3 bases, and the junction held 7 bases outside the gene matches. This CDR3 spans 15 amino acids.

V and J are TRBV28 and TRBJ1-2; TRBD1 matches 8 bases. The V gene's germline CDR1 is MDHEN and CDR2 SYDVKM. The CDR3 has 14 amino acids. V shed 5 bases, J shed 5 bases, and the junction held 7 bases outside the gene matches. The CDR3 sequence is CASSGRTGQYGYTF. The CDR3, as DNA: TGTGCCAGCAGTGGGCGGACAGGGCAATATGGCTACACCTTC.

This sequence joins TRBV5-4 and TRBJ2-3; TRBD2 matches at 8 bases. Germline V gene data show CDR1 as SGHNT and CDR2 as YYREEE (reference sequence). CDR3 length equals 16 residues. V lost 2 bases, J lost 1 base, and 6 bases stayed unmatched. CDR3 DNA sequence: TGTGCCAGCAGCTTATTAAGCGGGGGCGGCACAGATACGCAGTATTTT. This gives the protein CASSLLSGGGTDTQYF.

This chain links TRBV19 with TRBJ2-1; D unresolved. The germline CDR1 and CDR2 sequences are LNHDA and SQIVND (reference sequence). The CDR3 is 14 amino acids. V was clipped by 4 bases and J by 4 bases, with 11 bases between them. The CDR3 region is CASSTETSYNEQFF. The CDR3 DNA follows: TGTGCCAGTAGTACGGAGACTTCTTACAATGAGCAGTTCTTC.

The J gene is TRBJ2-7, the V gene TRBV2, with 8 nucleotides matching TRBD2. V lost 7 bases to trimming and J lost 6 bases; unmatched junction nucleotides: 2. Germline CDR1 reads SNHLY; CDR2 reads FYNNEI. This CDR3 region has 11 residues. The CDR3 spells CASTGGVEQYF. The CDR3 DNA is TGTGCCAGCACGGGGGGGGTCGAGCAGTACTTC.

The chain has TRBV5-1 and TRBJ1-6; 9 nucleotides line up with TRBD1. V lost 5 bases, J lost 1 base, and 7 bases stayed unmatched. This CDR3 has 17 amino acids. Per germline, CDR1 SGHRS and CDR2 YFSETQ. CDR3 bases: TGCGCCAGCAGACCGGACAGGGGATCATCCTATAATTCACCCCTCCACTTT. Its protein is CASRPDRGSSYNSPLHF.

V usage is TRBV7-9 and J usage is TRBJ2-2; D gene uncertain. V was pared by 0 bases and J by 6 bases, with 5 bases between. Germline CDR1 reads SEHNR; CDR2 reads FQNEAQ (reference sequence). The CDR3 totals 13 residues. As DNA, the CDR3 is TGTGCCAGCAGCTTAGCACGGGCCGGGGAGCTGTTTTTT. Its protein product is CASSLARAGELFF.

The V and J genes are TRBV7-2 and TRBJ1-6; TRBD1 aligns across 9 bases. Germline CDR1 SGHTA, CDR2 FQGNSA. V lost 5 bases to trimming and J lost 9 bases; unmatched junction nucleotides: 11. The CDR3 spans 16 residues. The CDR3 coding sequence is TGTGCCAGCAGCCTCCGGGACAGGGCTTTTTTTTCACCCCTCCACTTT. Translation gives CASSLRDRAFFSPLHF. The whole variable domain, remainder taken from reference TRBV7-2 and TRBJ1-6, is GAGVSQSPSNKVTEKGKDVELRCDPISGHTALYWYRQSLGQGLEFLIYFQGNSAPDKSGLPSDRFSAERTGGSVSTLTIQRTQQEDSAVYLCASSLRDRAFFSPLHFGNGTRLTVT.

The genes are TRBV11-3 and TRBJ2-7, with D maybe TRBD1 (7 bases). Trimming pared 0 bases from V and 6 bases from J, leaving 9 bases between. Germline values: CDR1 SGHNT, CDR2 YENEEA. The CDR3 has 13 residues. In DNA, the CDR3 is TGTGCCAGCAGCTTAGACAGGGGGGTCGAGCAGTACTTC. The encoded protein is CASSLDRGVEQYF.

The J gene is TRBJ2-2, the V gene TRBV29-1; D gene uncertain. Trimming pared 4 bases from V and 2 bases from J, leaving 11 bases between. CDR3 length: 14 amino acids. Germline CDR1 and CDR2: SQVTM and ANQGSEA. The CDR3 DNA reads TGCAGCGTTGTTTCCCAACTTAACACCGGGGAGCTGTTTTTT. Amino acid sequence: CSVVSQLNTGELFF.

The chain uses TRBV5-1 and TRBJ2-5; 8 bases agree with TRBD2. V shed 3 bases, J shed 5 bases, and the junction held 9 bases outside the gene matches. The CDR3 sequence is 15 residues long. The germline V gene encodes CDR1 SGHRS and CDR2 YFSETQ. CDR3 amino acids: CASSSPGGGLETQYF. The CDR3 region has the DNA TGCGCCAGCAGCTCCCCCGGGGGGGGCCTTGAGACCCAGTACTTC.

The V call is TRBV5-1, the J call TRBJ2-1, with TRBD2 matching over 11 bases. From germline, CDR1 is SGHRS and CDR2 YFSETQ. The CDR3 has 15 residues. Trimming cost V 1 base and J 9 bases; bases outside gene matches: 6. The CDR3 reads CASSLPLAGAGEQFF. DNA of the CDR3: TGCGCCAGCAGCTTGCCACTAGCGGGAGCGGGTGAGCAGTTCTTC.

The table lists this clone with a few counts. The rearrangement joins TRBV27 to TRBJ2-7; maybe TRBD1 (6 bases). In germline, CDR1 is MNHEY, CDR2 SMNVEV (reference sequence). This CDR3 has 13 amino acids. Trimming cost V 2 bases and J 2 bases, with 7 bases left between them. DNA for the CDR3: TGTGCCAGCAGTTTACCAGGGGCCTACGAGCAGTACTTC. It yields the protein CASSLPGAYEQYF.

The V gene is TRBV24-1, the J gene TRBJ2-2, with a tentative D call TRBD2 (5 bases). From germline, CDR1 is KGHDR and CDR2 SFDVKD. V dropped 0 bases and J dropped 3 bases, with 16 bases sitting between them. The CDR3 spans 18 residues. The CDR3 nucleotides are TGTGCCACCAGTGATTTGGCCCCCCGGGGATGGGACACCGGGGAGCTGTTTTTT. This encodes CATSDLAPRGWDTGELFF.

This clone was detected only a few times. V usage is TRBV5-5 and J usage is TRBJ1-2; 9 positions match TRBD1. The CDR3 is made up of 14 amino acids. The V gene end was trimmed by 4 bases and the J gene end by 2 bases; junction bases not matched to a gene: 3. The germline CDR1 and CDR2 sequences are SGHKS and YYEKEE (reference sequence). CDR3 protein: CASSLDRGNYGYTF. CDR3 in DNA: TGTGCCAGCAGCCTGGACAGGGGCAACTATGGCTACACCTTC.

CDR3 coding DNA: TGTGCCAGCAGCTTCCAGGGACTGAGCTCCTACAATGAGCAGTTCTTC. It is translated as CASSFQGLSSYNEQFF. The chain joins TRBV13 to TRBJ2-1, with D possibly TRBD2 on 6 matching bases. This CDR3 has 16 amino acids. The V end was cut by 3 bases, the J end by 0 bases, with 12 bases between. In germline, CDR1 is PRHDT, CDR2 FYEKMQ (reference sequence).

CDR3: CAISTSGGLETQYF. The CDR3 nucleotides are TGTGCCATCAGTACTAGCGGGGGTCTAGAGACCCAGTACTTC. This chain uses TRBV10-3 with TRBJ2-5; TRBD2 matches 11 bases. The CDR3 runs to 14 residues. V dropped 5 bases and J dropped 4; count of bases not matched to a gene: 3. Germline V gene data show CDR1 as ENHRY and CDR2 as SYGVKD.

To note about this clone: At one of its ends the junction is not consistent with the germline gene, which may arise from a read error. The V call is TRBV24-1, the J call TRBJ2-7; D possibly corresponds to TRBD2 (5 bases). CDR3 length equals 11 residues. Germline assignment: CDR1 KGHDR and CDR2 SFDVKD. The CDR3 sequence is CATSDSSGWFF. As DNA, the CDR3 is TGTGCCACCAGTGATTCCTCGGGGTGGTTTTTC.

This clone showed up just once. The DNA for the CDR3 is TGTGCCAGCACCACAGGGGGAGGAGGAGAGACCCAGTACTTC. Its translation: CASTTGGGGETQYF. The chain joins TRBV2 to TRBJ2-5; 8 nucleotides align to TRBD1. CDR1 and CDR2 from the germline V gene are SNHLY and FYNNEI. Germline trimming cut 7 bases from V and 4 bases from J; bases unmatched to any gene: 8. This CDR3 spans 14 amino acids.

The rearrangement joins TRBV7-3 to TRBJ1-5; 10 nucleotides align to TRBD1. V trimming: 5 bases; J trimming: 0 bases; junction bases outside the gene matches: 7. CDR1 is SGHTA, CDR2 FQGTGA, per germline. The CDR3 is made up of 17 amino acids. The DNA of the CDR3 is TGTGCCAGCAGCCCAACCGGGACAGGGGCTAGCAATCAGCCCCAGCATTTT. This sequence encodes CASSPTGTGASNQPQHF.

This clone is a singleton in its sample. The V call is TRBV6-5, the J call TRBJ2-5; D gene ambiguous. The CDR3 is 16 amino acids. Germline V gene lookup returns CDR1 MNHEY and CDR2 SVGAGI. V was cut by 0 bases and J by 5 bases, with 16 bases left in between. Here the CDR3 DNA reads TGTGCCAGCAGTTACTCCCCCTCCGGGTACCGTGAGACCCAGTACTTC. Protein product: CASSYSPSGYRETQYF.

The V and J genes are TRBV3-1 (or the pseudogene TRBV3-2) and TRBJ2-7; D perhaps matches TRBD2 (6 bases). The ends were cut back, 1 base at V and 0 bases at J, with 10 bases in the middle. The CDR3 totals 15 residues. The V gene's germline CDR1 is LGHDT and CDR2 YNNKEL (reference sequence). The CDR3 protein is CASSQGASVSYEQYF. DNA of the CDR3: TGTGCCAGCAGCCAAGGGGCTAGCGTCTCCTACGAGCAGTACTTC.

DNA for the CDR3: TGTGCCAGCTCACTAAGACCCATGCAGGCGAACACTGAAGCTTTCTTT. Translation: CASSLRPMQANTEAFF. The V call is TRBV18, the J call TRBJ1-1; D unclear. In germline, CDR1 is KGHSH, CDR2 LQKENI. This CDR3 contains 16 residues. The V gene lost 4 bases and the J gene lost 1 base, with 16 bases spanning the gap. The variable domain in full, with the rest retrieved from reference TRBV18 and TRBJ1-1, is NAGVMQNPRHLVRRRGQEARLRCSPMKGHSHVYWYRQLPEEGLKFMVYLQKENIIDESGMPKERFSAEFPKEGPSILRIQQVVRGDSAAYFCASSLRPMQANTEAFFGQGTRLTVV.

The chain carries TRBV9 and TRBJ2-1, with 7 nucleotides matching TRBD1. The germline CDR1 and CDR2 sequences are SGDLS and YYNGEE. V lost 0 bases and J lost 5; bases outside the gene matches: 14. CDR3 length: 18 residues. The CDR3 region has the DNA TGTGCCAGCAGCGTAGTGGGAACAGGGGATATGATTCACAATGAGCAGTTCTTC. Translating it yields CASSVVGTGDMIHNEQFF.

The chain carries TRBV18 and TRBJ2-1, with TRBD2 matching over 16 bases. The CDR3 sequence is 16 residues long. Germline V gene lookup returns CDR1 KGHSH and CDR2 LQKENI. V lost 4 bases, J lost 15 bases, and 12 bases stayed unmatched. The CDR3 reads CASSLTPGLAGGPRFF. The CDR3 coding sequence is TGTGCCAGCTCACTCACCCCGGGACTAGCGGGAGGGCCTCGGTTCTTC.

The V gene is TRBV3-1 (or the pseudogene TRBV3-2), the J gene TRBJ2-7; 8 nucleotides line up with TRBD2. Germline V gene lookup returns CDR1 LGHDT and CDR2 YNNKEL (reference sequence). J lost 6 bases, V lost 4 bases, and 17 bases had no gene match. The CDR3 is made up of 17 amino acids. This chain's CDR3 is CASSLQPFGTRALEQYF. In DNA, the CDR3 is TGTGCCAGCAGCCTCCAACCCTTCGGGACTAGAGCGCTCGAGCAGTACTTC.